This T cell receptor beta chain was sequenced for a study of blood T cell repertoires in COVID-19. Overall study context: Sites across the United States, Italy and Spain contributed samples from acute and convalescent COVID-19. T cells, B-cell-depleted T cells, or PBMCs supplied cDNA or gDNA.

Germline V gene sequence: CDR1 GTSNPN, CDR2 SVGIG (reference sequence). This CDR3 is 13 amino acids long. V was trimmed by 4 bases and J by 4 bases, leaving 13 bases between them. Per the authors' pipeline: For nucleated cells, counts were estimated from reference gene primer amplification. TCRdb's copy holds only in-frame clones and misses some; the assay was immunoSEQ multiplex PCR. The D gene and trimming were derived from the DNA, and the V and J assignments and clone size from that table. The table shows fewer than 250,000 clones, with around 80% occurring only once. The sample comprised peripheral blood. The receptor was derived from a woman between 50 and 59 years old with acute or convalescent COVID-19. V usage is TRBV30 and J usage is TRBJ1-2; a weak D match, TRBD1 (5 bases). CDR3 protein: CAWKSTGGYGYTF. The CDR3 DNA reads as TGTGCCTGGAAAAGCACGGGGGGCTATGGCTACACCTTC.